The rows below give T cell receptor beta chains drawn from one sample of a study of response to subunit inactivated influenza vaccine. MiXCR, applied by TCRdb to the RT-PCR reads, yields one record per CDR3 protein. Of roughly 500,000 distinct CDR3 sequences detected, less than 25% appear once; the ten largest clones hold about 3%. The same data also went into a second study, on T cells expressing NK-cell markers.

The source was CD4+ T cells sorted from PBMCs, collected 12 days after vaccination. All receptors come from a man over 45 who received an inactivated influenza vaccine. Both conserved end residues are part of each CDR3. A D gene is named only where the DNA matches it firmly. Expanded clones get a size class; other rows say once, few or many, or leave the size out.

d_gene,j_gene,v_gene,abundance,CDR3nt,CDR3aa
-,TRBJ1-2,TRBV4-1,few,TGCGCCAGCAGCCAAGGGGGCAGCCAGATCTATGGCTACACCTTC,CASSQGGSQIYGYTF
-,TRBJ2-6,TRBV19,-,TGTGCCAGTAGTATAGGGGCTGGGGCCAACGTCCTGACTTTC,CASSIGAGANVLTF
TRBD1,TRBJ2-4,TRBV20-1,few,TGCAGTGCTGCTACAGGGGTGATAGCCAAAAACATTCAGTACTTC,CSAATGVIAKNIQYF
-,TRBJ2-1,TRBV5-1,many,TGCGCCAGCAGCCGATTCGGCGGTGGGCAGTTCTTC,CASSRFGGGQFF
-,TRBJ2-5,TRBV11-2,-,TGTGCCAGCAGCTTAGAGGCGGTACAAGAGACCCAGTACTTC,CASSLEAVQETQYF
TRBD2,TRBJ2-7,TRBV7-2,-,TGTGCCAGCAGCTTAGAAGGTAGCGGGGGGTCCTACGAGCAGTACTTC,CASSLEGSGGSYEQYF
-,TRBJ2-7,TRBV28,few,TGTGCCAGCGGGTGGGGGGGGCGATCCTACGAGCAGTACTTC,CASGWGGRSYEQYF
-,TRBJ2-3,TRBV7-2,few,TGTGCCAGCAGCTTAGAACGGCGGGATACGCAGTATTTT,CASSLERRDTQYF
-,TRBJ2-3,TRBV5-6,few,TGTGCCAGCAGCTCTCGAGGCTGGGAGACAGATACGCAGTATTTT,CASSSRGWETDTQYF
-,TRBJ2-5,TRBV24-1,-,TGTGCCACCAGGTCCGGCAGGTCTCCTGAAGAGACCCAGTACTTC,CATRSGRSPEETQYF
-,TRBJ1-1,TRBV5-1,-,TGCGCCAGCAGCTTGGCCGCCGGACAGCCTAACACTGAAGCTTTCTTT,CASSLAAGQPNTEAFF
-,TRBJ2-7,TRBV4-3,once,TGCGCCAGCAGCCAAGATGCGGGGATCGAGCAGTACTTC,CASSQDAGIEQYF
-,TRBJ1-2,TRBV2,few,TGTGCCAGCAGAGAAGACAGGTATGGCTACACCTTC,CASREDRYGYTF
-,TRBJ2-3,TRBV10-2,-,TGCGCCAGCAGTGAGTCGCCGGGACGGGTCACAGATACGCAGTATTTT,CASSESPGRVTDTQYF
-,TRBJ1-6,TRBV12-3/TRBV12-4,many,TGTGCCAGCAGTTTTTCTCTAAGGAGGGATTCACCCCTCCACTTT,CASSFSLRRDSPLHF
-,TRBJ1-5,TRBV20-1,few,TGCAGTGCCCAGAGAGGCCGACTCAATCAGCCCCAGCATTTT,CSAQRGRLNQPQHF
TRBD1,TRBJ2-1,TRBV5-6,many,TGTGCCAGCAGCCGGGCGAGGGGGCCGCCGTTCTTC,CASSRARGPPFF
-,TRBJ2-1,TRBV7-2,-,TGTGCCAGCAGCGGTCCGGGACCGCAGTTCTTC,CASSGPGPQFF
-,TRBJ2-7,TRBV7-8,-,TGTGCCAGCAGACTTGAAGAAGGCGAGCAGTACTTC,CASRLEEGEQYF
-,TRBJ1-1,TRBV7-2,few,TGTGCCAGCAGCTTATATTCGCCGGCCAGTATGAACACTGAAGCTTTCTTT,CASSLYSPASMNTEAFF
TRBD2,TRBJ2-5,TRBV7-2,few,TGTGCCAGCAGCCAGAGCGGGAAGAGTTATGAGACCCAGTACTTC,CASSQSGKSYETQYF
-,TRBJ2-7,TRBV20-1,few,TGCAGTGCTTACCCTCGGAGCGAGCAGTACTTC,CSAYPRSEQYF
TRBD1,TRBJ2-3,TRBV10-3,-,TGTGCCATCAGTGAGTCGGGACAGGGAGGGGCAGATACGCAGTATTTT,CAISESGQGGADTQYF
-,TRBJ1-4,TRBV3-1,once,TGTGCCAGCAGCCAAGTGGAAAAACTGTTTTTT,CASSQVEKLFF
-,TRBJ1-1,TRBV12-3/TRBV12-4,few,TGTGCCAGCACCGCCCAGGGATTCACTGAAGCTTTCTTT,CASTAQGFTEAFF
TRBD1,TRBJ2-3,TRBV28,-,TGTGCCAGCCCCGTCGGGGACAGGGGGCGAGATACGCAGTATTTT,CASPVGDRGRDTQYF
TRBD2,TRBJ2-5,TRBV28,few,TGTGCCAGCAGTTTCTTTTGGACTAGCGGGGGGGAAGAGACCCAGTACTTC,CASSFFWTSGGEETQYF
TRBD1,TRBJ2-3,TRBV12-3/TRBV12-4,once,TGTGCCAGCAGGCAGGGGGCTTATACGCAGTATTTT,CASRQGAYTQYF
TRBD1,TRBJ2-7,TRBV2,-,TGTGCCAGCAGTGAAGCTCAGGGGGACAGAGACGAGCAGTACTTC,CASSEAQGDRDEQYF
TRBD1,TRBJ2-1,TRBV5-6,-,TGTGCCAGCAGCTGGGACAGGGGGGATGAGCAGTTCTTC,CASSWDRGDEQFF
-,TRBJ2-1,TRBV4-1,-,TGCGCCAGCAGCCAAGATCGCAGGGACTACAATGAGCAGTTCTTC,CASSQDRRDYNEQFF
-,TRBJ2-3,TRBV5-1,few,TGCGCCAGCAGTCAGAATGGGGGAGATACGCAGTATTTT,CASSQNGGDTQYF
-,TRBJ2-3,TRBV5-1,few,TGCGCCAGTCACAGTCACCCTAGCACAGATACGCAGTATTTT,CASHSHPSTDTQYF
-,TRBJ2-7,TRBV20-1,-,TGCAGCTTCTCTGAGAAGGCCTACGAGCAGTACTTC,CSFSEKAYEQYF
TRBD1,TRBJ2-1,TRBV24-1,once,TGTGCCACCAGTGATCCCGGGACAGGGAGCAATGAGCAGTTCTTC,CATSDPGTGSNEQFF
TRBD2,TRBJ2-3,TRBV20-1,few,TGCAGTGCTAGAGCCCTACTAGCGGGGGCTCCCTCGGCGACAGATACGCAGTATTTT,CSARALLAGAPSATDTQYF
-,TRBJ1-1,TRBV6-5,-,TGTGCCAGCAGTTACTCGAAGGGGACTGAAGCTTTCTTT,CASSYSKGTEAFF
TRBD2,TRBJ2-2,TRBV28,few,TGTGCCACCCTGACTAGCGCCGCCGGGGAGCTGTTTTTT,CATLTSAAGELFF
TRBD1,TRBJ2-5,TRBV24-1,once,TGTGCCACCAGTAATACAGGGGGCGGGGGAGAGACCCAGTACTTC,CATSNTGGGGETQYF
-,TRBJ1-6,TRBV7-9,-,TGTGCCAGCAGCTTAGTAGAGGGGGGGAATTCACCCCTCCACTTT,CASSLVEGGNSPLHF
TRBD1,TRBJ2-7,TRBV18,-,TGTGCCAGCTCACCATCGACAGGGGCCGTTCGCGAGCAGTACTTC,CASSPSTGAVREQYF
-,TRBJ2-1,TRBV7-9,-,TGTGCCAGCAGCTCCCCCGGTGGGCTACCCTTCTACAATGAGCAGTTCTTC,CASSSPGGLPFYNEQFF
-,TRBJ2-1,TRBV27,-,TGTGCCAGCAGTGGGGACCTCCTCAGCTCCTACAATGAGCAGTTCTTC,CASSGDLLSSYNEQFF
-,TRBJ2-1,TRBV3-1,few,TGTGCCAGCAGCCAACGGACTAGACAGGATGAGCAGTTCTTC,CASSQRTRQDEQFF
-,TRBJ2-7,TRBV6-6,few,TGTGCCAGCAGTACCAGTGCGTACGAGCAGTACTTC,CASSTSAYEQYF
TRBD2,TRBJ2-3,TRBV2,few,TGTGCCAGCAGAGGACTAGCGGGACTCACAGATACGCAGTATTTT,CASRGLAGLTDTQYF
-,TRBJ1-1,TRBV20-1,few,TGCAGTGCTGATCCGACAGCTAACACTGAAGCTTTCTTT,CSADPTANTEAFF
TRBD1,TRBJ2-7,TRBV9,-,TGTGCCAGCAGCGTAGGTGGGACAGATACCTACGAGCAGTACTTC,CASSVGGTDTYEQYF
-,TRBJ2-7,TRBV20-1,few,TGCAGTGCCGCCGCCGCATACGAGCAGTACTTC,CSAAAAYEQYF
TRBD2,TRBJ2-3,TRBV11-2,few,TGTGCCAGCAGCCGTGGACTAGCGGGGGGCCGGGGCACAGATACGCAGTATTTT,CASSRGLAGGRGTDTQYF
-,TRBJ1-6,TRBV6-2/TRBV6-3,many,TGTGCCAGCAGTTACTCGAGGGGACGCCTTAATTCACCCCTCCACTTT,CASSYSRGRLNSPLHF